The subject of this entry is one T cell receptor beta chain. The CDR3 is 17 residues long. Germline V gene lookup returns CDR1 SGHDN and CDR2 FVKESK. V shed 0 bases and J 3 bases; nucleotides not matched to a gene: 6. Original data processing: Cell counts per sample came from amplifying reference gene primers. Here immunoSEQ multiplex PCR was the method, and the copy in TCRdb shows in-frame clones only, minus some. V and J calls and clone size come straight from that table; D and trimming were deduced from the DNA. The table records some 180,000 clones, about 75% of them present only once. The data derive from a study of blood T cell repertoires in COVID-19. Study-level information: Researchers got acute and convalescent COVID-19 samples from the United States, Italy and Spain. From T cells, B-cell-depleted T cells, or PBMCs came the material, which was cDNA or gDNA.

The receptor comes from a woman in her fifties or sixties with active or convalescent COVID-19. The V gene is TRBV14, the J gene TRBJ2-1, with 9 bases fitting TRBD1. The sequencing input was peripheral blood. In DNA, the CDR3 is TGTGCCAGCAGCCAAGATTCCCGGACAGGGGACTACAATGAGCAGTTCTTC. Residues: CASSQDSRTGDYNEQFF.